This is a list of T cell receptor beta chains from one sample in a study of T cells in Graves' hyperthyroidism and ophthalmopathy. TCRdb redid the calling of the multiplex PCR reads with MiXCR, one entry per CDR3 protein. The profile shows about 350,000 distinct CDR3 sequences, around a sixth of them singletons. The sequencing input was blood. The receptors derive from a woman aged 40 to 50 with Graves' ophthalmopathy. CDR3s include the opening cysteine and the closing phenylalanine or tryptophan. A D gene is named only where the DNA matches it firmly. A row's size may be missing; if present it is once, few, many or a size class.

cdr3_length j_call d_call v_call clone_size cdr3_nt cdr3_aa
17 TRBJ2-7 TRBD2 TRBV6-5 many TGTGCCAGCAGTTACTCGAAGATGGCTAGCGGGGACTACGAGCAGTACTTC CASSYSKMASGDYEQYF
13 TRBJ1-2 NA TRBV27 many TGTGCCAGCATGGGGAGTGACAGCTATGGCTACACCTTC CASMGSDSYGYTF
16 TRBJ1-2 NA TRBV30 many TGTGCCTGGAGTGTAACCCTTGGCAGGGTGAACTATGGCTACACCTTC CAWSVTLGRVNYGYTF
13 TRBJ1-6 TRBD1 TRBV20-1 many TGCAGTGCTAGCCAGGGGGACGGTTCACCCCTCCACTTT CSASQGDGSPLHF
13 TRBJ2-2 NA TRBV10-1 many TGCGCCAGCAGTGAAGGGCCATCCGGGGAGCTGTTTTTT CASSEGPSGELFF
15 TRBJ1-1 TRBD1 TRBV14 many TGTGCCAGCAGCCAACTCGGGTACAGGGGCGCTGAAGCTTTCTTT CASSQLGYRGAEAFF
16 TRBJ2-2 TRBD2 TRBV12-3/TRBV12-4 many TGTGCCAGCAGTCTAGCGGGGACAAGGAACACCGGGGAGCTGTTTTTT CASSLAGTRNTGELFF
10 TRBJ1-1 NA TRBV29-1 many TGCAGCGTAGGGAACACTGAAGCTTTCTTT CSVGNTEAFF
13 TRBJ2-7 TRBD2 TRBV20-1 many TGCAGTGCTAGACTAGCGGGAGTGGGGGAGCAGTACTTC CSARLAGVGEQYF
15 TRBJ2-2 NA TRBV11-2 many TGTGCCAGCAGCCCTTCGCGTGGTAACACCGGGGAGCTGTTTTTT CASSPSRGNTGELFF
15 TRBJ2-5 NA TRBV28 NA TGTGCCAGCAGTCCTGGCGTGACACGCCAAGAGACCCAGTACTTC CASSPGVTRQETQYF
16 TRBJ2-7 NA TRBV12-3/TRBV12-4 NA TGTGCCAGCAGCCACACCCTCAGGGGACTCTCCTACGAGCAGTACTTC CASSHTLRGLSYEQYF
14 TRBJ2-5 NA TRBV11-2 NA TGTGCCAGCAGCTTATCGACGTTCCAAGAGACCCAGTACTTC CASSLSTFQETQYF
15 TRBJ2-2 TRBD1 TRBV6-1 few TGTGCCAGCAATCCCCCGGGACAGACCACCGGGGAGCTGTTTTTT CASNPPGQTTGELFF
18 TRBJ1-1 TRBD1 TRBV28 many TGTGCCAGCAGTTTCCCTCCTTTGGCAGGGGGCGATGACACTGAAGCTTTCTTT CASSFPPLAGGDDTEAFF
15 TRBJ2-7 TRBD2 TRBV29-1 many TGCAGCGTGGCTAGGACTAGCGGGAGTTACGGAGAGCAGTACTTC CSVARTSGSYGEQYF
13 TRBJ1-1 NA TRBV19 many TGTGCCAGTAGTCCGACAGTCGACACTGAAGCTTTCTTT CASSPTVDTEAFF
14 TRBJ2-7 TRBD1 TRBV29-1 NA TGCAGCGTTCGATCGGACAGGGAACTGTCCGAGCAGTACTTC CSVRSDRELSEQYF
15 TRBJ1-5 NA TRBV5-6 many TGTGCCAGCAGCTTGAGGGGAGTGGGGGGTCAGCCCCAGCATTTT CASSLRGVGGQPQHF
13 TRBJ1-2 TRBD1 TRBV19 many TGTGCCAGTAGTAGCGGACAGGGACGCGGCTACACCTTC CASSSGQGRGYTF
14 TRBJ1-5 NA TRBV12-3/TRBV12-4 many TGTGCCAGCAGTTTGGGGGAGCCCAATCAGCCCCAGCATTTT CASSLGEPNQPQHF
13 TRBJ2-2 NA TRBV28 few TGTGCCAGCAGTCTCAGAACCACCGGGGAGCTGTTTTTT CASSLRTTGELFF
14 TRBJ2-2 NA TRBV6-1 many TGTGCCAGCAGACGCGGGACGACCGCCGGGGAGCTGTTTTTT CASRRGTTAGELFF
14 TRBJ1-1 TRBD1 TRBV6-5 many TGTGCCAGCGGGAGAACAGGGGTGAACACTGAAGCTTTCTTT CASGRTGVNTEAFF
16 TRBJ1-5 TRBD1 TRBV28 many TGTGCCAGCTACCGGGACAGGGGTCTTAGCAATCAGCCCCAGCATTTT CASYRDRGLSNQPQHF
19 TRBJ1-2 TRBD1 TRBV6-2/TRBV6-3 many TGTGCCAGCAGTTACGTTTCCCTGCCCCGGGACAGGGGATTCCATGGCTACACCTTC CASSYVSLPRDRGFHGYTF
15 TRBJ2-5 NA TRBV12-3/TRBV12-4 many TGTGCCAGCAGCGGACAGCGGGGAAGGCAAGAAACCCAGTACTTC CASSGQRGRQETQYF
14 TRBJ2-2 TRBD2 TRBV12-3/TRBV12-4 many TGTGCCAGCAGTCCTAGCGGGAGGGCCGGGGAGCTGTTTTTT CASSPSGRAGELFF
15 TRBJ1-5 TRBD1 TRBV15 NA TGTGCCACCAGCGTCTCAGGGGGAGAGTATCAGCCCCAGCATTTT CATSVSGGEYQPQHF
16 TRBJ2-7 NA TRBV5-1 many TGCGCCAGCAGTAAGAGGACGGCAGCCTTGGCCTACGAGCAGTACTTC CASSKRTAALAYEQYF
15 TRBJ2-7 TRBD1 TRBV20-1 many TGCAGTGCTAGAGCCAAGGACAGGGCGACCTACGAGCAGTACTTC CSARAKDRATYEQYF
12 TRBJ1-2 NA TRBV12-3/TRBV12-4 NA TGTGCCAGCAGTTTCGGGGTTCGTGGCTACACCTTC CASSFGVRGYTF
16 TRBJ2-5 TRBD1 TRBV28 NA TGTGCCAGCAGTCTCTCGGGACAGGGAAGAAGGGAGACCCAGTACTTC CASSLSGQGRRETQYF
12 TRBJ2-7 TRBD1 TRBV27 many TGTGCCAGCAGTTCAGGGGGCCGGGAGCAGTACTTC CASSSGGREQYF
14 TRBJ2-7 TRBD1 TRBV5-1 many TGCGCCAGCAGTAATCCGGGACAGGCCTACGAGCAGTACTTC CASSNPGQAYEQYF
16 TRBJ2-5 TRBD2 TRBV19 many TGTGCCAGTAGTGTCGGACTAGCGGGTTCCCAAGAGACCCAGTACTTC CASSVGLAGSQETQYF
15 TRBJ1-6 NA TRBV12-3/TRBV12-4 many TGTGCCAGCAGTTTGCGACTCTCCTATAATTCACCCCTCCACTTT CASSLRLSYNSPLHF